The rows below give T cell receptor beta chains drawn from one sample of a study of human T cells and chemical hapten exposure. TCRdb re-derived calls from the RACE reads in MiXCR, one entry per CDR3 protein. The sample has 250,000 to 300,000 distinct CDR3 sequences; approximately 8% are singletons. Source: whole blood, taken in connection with sensitization to the hapten diphenylcyclopropenone (DPC). These receptors were taken from a man aged 18-30 years with alopecia areata. Some clones in this sample may be carry-over from other donors' samples. Both conserved end residues are part of each CDR3.

v_gene | CDR3aa
TRBV5-1 | CACSRTSGANNEQFF
TRBV20-1 | CSAKQNNPVWGYTF
TRBV11-2 | CASSFPTGVGDTQYF
TRBV20-1 | CSALPGTGGPDEQFF
TRBV11-2 | CASSSRAAPGLGETQYF
TRBV29-1 | CSVDDWGSGNTIYF
TRBV20-1 | CSARISRNYEQYF
TRBV24-1 | CATRSQGHTEAFF
TRBV5-1 | CASSMDGGNTIYF
TRBV10-3 | CAISETGGDPFYEQYF
TRBV28 | CASSLSNGVQPQHF
TRBV20-1 | CSASRGVTGELFF
TRBV10-3 | CAITGQGTHASGYTF
TRBV5-1 | CASSNPLEVDTQYF
TRBV10-2 | CASRDTFYGYTF
TRBV6-5 | CASRRGGGPQETQYF
TRBV28 | CASSRTGAYYYTF
TRBV12-3/TRBV12-4 | CASSPGTALVEFF
TRBV27 | CASSLVGTIDEQFF
TRBV28 | CASSHRDPQHF
TRBV10-3 | CAISETSSDTDTQYF
TRBV12-2 | CASRLAVGFPRDTQYF
TRBV6-2/TRBV6-3 | CATTLPPGQYF
TRBV5-5 | CASSHGTGGWNEQFF
TRBV29-1 | CSVDEGNYGYTF
TRBV20-1 | CSAYGAEAGNQPQHF
TRBV6-2/TRBV6-3 | CASSYSKRQGLLMNTEAFF
TRBV4-1 | CASSPDRYYEQYF
TRBV27 | CASSFEGQETQYF
TRBV6-4 | CASSDSERLTDTQYF
TRBV10-3 | CAIKSSARRATDTQYF
TRBV5-6 | CASSLAGRDSGNTIYF
TRBV5-1 | CASSSRDRAGYTF
TRBV10-2 | CASRPTGGFDQETQYF
TRBV7-2 | CASSSLNTEDTEAFF
TRBV5-5 | CASSLVTGADTGELFF
TRBV5-1 | CASSFWTGMDPGANVLTF
TRBV4-1 | CASSGQVSNTEAFF
TRBV5-1 | CASSLGGTQDTQYF
TRBV14 | CASSQESPYEQYF
TRBV3-1 | CASSQAGSPGPRQFF
TRBV5-4 | CASSRTGKLFF
TRBV20-1 | CSARREDRPVINSPLHF
TRBV5-6 | CASSRGPIFNTGELFF
TRBV4-3 | CASSQEGSGRTEAFF
TRBV20-1 | CSARGQGGPDTQYF
TRBV7-2 | CASSGQYTDTQYF
TRBV7-2 | CASSLMWANYGYTF
TRBV20-1 | CSASAYRESTDTQYF
TRBV6-5 | CASSYSTSGEETQYF
TRBV5-6 | CASSLLGTGEYNEQFF